Listed below are T cell receptor beta chains from one sample, sequenced in a study of cytotoxic CD8 clonotypes in ibrutinib-treated CLL. Assay used: immunoSEQ multiplex PCR; TCRdb lists only in-frame clones, some missing. The table lists some 310,000 clones, roughly 85% of them singletons, with about 6.3% in the top ten. This sample comprised PBMCs, obtained before ibrutinib treatment. The receptors were gathered from a human donor with chronic lymphocytic leukemia. The CDR3 runs from the conserved cysteine through the conserved F or W. The order of the fields is clone size, D gene, V gene, J gene, CDR3 DNA, CDR3 protein. The D gene is left open where the match is weak. Clone size is given for some rows only: seen once, a few or many times, or a class if the clone is expanded.

.	TRBD1	TRBV29-1	TRBJ1-1	TGCAGCGTTGAAGGGGACAGGAACACTGAAGCTTTCTTT	CSVEGDRNTEAFF
.	.	TRBV9	TRBJ1-4	TGTGCCAGCAGCGTAGAGGGGCGAGGAGGTGAAAAACTGTTTTTT	CASSVEGRGGEKLFF
few	TRBD2	TRBV7-2	TRBJ2-3	TGTGCCAGCAGCTCTACAGTGGTAGCGGGGTTTACTAATACGCAGTATTTT	CASSSTVVAGFTNTQYF
.	TRBD2	TRBV4-1	TRBJ2-7	TGCGCCAGCAGCCAAGGGTCGGTAGCGGGGGCCTACGAGCAGTACTTC	CASSQGSVAGAYEQYF
.	.	TRBV4-1	TRBJ1-1	TGCGCCAGCAGCCAAGTTGGGGTTACTGAAGCTTTCTTT	CASSQVGVTEAFF
.	TRBD2	TRBV9	TRBJ2-7	TGTGCCAGCAGCGTATATAACGGACTAGACTACGAGCAGTACTTC	CASSVYNGLDYEQYF
.	.	TRBV13	TRBJ2-6	TGTGCCAGCAGGACTGAGGGCTCTGGGGCCAACGTCCTGACTTTC	CASRTEGSGANVLTF
.	.	TRBV4-1	TRBJ2-7	TGCGCCAGCAGCCAAGCGGATAGGTCGGACTACGAGCAGTACTTC	CASSQADRSDYEQYF
.	TRBD2	TRBV6-1	TRBJ2-3	TGTGCCAGCAGTGTACTAGCGTCAACAGATACGCAGTATTTT	CASSVLASTDTQYF
.	.	TRBV19	TRBJ2-5	TGTGCCAGTAGTCTCTTTCCGGGACAAAGGAAAGAGACCCAGTACTTC	CASSLFPGQRKETQYF
.	.	TRBV19	TRBJ1-5	TGTGCCAGTAAAGGGGACCAGATTTTGGTTCAGCCCCAGCATTTT	CASKGDQILVQPQHF
few	.	TRBV7-9	TRBJ1-2	TGTGCCAGCAGCTCTTTTGGCGGGGAAGGCTACACCTTC	CASSSFGGEGYTF
few	TRBD1	TRBV11-1	TRBJ2-6	TGTGCCACGAGCAGGAGGACAGGGATTTTAGGGGCCAACGTCCTGACTTTC	CATSRRTGILGANVLTF
few	.	TRBV11-1	TRBJ2-5	TGTGCCAGCAGCTTAGGGCCGGATGGAGAGACCCAGTACTTC	CASSLGPDGETQYF
.	.	TRBV2	TRBJ1-1	TGTGCCAGCAGTGATGTCAGGGCGGATGCTTTCTTT	CASSDVRADAFF
.	.	TRBV6-5	TRBJ1-1	TGTGCCAGCAGTTACAGGGGTAACACTGAAGCTTTCTTT	CASSYRGNTEAFF
.	.	TRBV4-1	TRBJ2-5	TGCGCCAGCAGCCAAGATGGGGGGATCAAGACCCAGTACTTC	CASSQDGGIKTQYF
.	TRBD1	TRBV30	TRBJ1-1	TGTGCCTGGATCCACCGGGACAGGGCAGGCACTGAAGCTTTCTTT	CAWIHRDRAGTEAFF
.	.	TRBV4-1	TRBJ2-7	TGCGCCAGCAGCCACCAGGAAGGAACAGTTTTGGGGGAGCAGTACTTC	CASSHQEGTVLGEQYF
.	TRBD2	TRBV6-1	TRBJ2-3	TGTGCCAGCAGTGACCGGGGGACTAGCGGGAGAAGGCGTACGCAGTATTTT	CASSDRGTSGRRRTQYF
.	.	TRBV13	TRBJ2-1	TGTGCCAGCAGCTCTAGAGGGGCGGTACCCCCGGCCAATGAGCAGTTCTTC	CASSSRGAVPPANEQFF
few	TRBD1	TRBV27	TRBJ2-7	TGTGCCAGCAGTGCCCGGGACAGGACCTACGAGCAGTACTTC	CASSARDRTYEQYF
.	.	TRBV5-1	TRBJ2-7	TGCGCCAGCAGCCCCCAAGGCGGGAACTACGAGCAGTACTTC	CASSPQGGNYEQYF
.	.	TRBV6-5	TRBJ2-7	TGTGCCAGCAGTTACTCCTCCGCCGCCTACGAGCAGTACTTC	CASSYSSAAYEQYF
.	TRBD2	TRBV4-3	TRBJ2-1	TGCGCCAGCAGCGGGGGACTAGCGGGAGCGGGATACAATGAGCAGTTCTTC	CASSGGLAGAGYNEQFF
.	TRBD1	TRBV18	TRBJ1-2	TGTGCCAGCTCACTCACAGGGGGGACTAACTATGGCTACACCTTC	CASSLTGGTNYGYTF
once	.	TRBV18	TRBJ2-5	TGTGCCAGCTCACGGGGGGTCCAGCAGGAGACCCAGTACTTC	CASSRGVQQETQYF
few	TRBD2	TRBV5-1	TRBJ2-3	TGCGCCAGCAGCGACCCGGGACTAGCGGGAGCAGATACGCAGTATTTT	CASSDPGLAGADTQYF
once	TRBD1	TRBV2	TRBJ1-2	TGTGCCAGCATGAAGACAGGGGGGTATAACTATGGCTACACCTTC	CASMKTGGYNYGYTF
few	TRBD2	TRBV6-4	TRBJ2-1	TGTGCCAGCAGTGACTCTAGCGGGGTCTACAATGAGCAGTTCTTC	CASSDSSGVYNEQFF
.	.	TRBV19	TRBJ2-7	TGTGCCAGTGGATACGGCTTAGAAGGGTACGAGCAGTACTTC	CASGYGLEGYEQYF
.	TRBD1	TRBV7-9	TRBJ2-7	TGTGCCAGCAGCGCGGCCGGGACAGGGGCCCCTGAGCAGTACTTC	CASSAAGTGAPEQYF
.	TRBD2	TRBV5-6	TRBJ2-3	TGTGCCAGCAGCCACATACTAGCGAATAGCACAGATACGCAGTATTTT	CASSHILANSTDTQYF
.	.	TRBV5-1	TRBJ2-5	TGCGCCAGCAGCGCCGGCCCCGAGGGGGGGACCCAGTACTTC	CASSAGPEGGTQYF
.	TRBD1	TRBV18	TRBJ1-3	TGTGCCTCCCCGGGGACAGCCTCTGGAAACACCATATATTTT	CASPGTASGNTIYF
.	TRBD2	TRBV4-2	TRBJ2-3	TGTGCCAGCAGCCAAGAGGGGAGAAGGCCTAGCGGACACACAGATACGCAGTATTTT	CASSQEGRRPSGHTDTQYF
.	.	TRBV11-3	TRBJ2-1	TGTGCCAGCAGCTCAAGGGAGCGGAATGAGCAGTTCTTC	CASSSRERNEQFF
.	.	TRBV7-8	TRBJ2-7	TGTGCCAGCAGCCCCCCCGGGATCAGCTACGAGCAGTACTTC	CASSPPGISYEQYF
.	TRBD1	TRBV14	TRBJ1-1	TGTGCCAGCAGCCAAACAGGGGAGGCTGAAGCTTTCTTT	CASSQTGEAEAFF
.	.	TRBV6-6	TRBJ1-2	TGTGCCAGCAGTTACTCGACCCCAGGGCTACAGGGCTACACCTTC	CASSYSTPGLQGYTF